The rows below give T cell receptor beta chains drawn from one sample of a study of tumor-infiltrating lymphocytes in primary liver carcinoma. TCRdb passed the multiplex PCR reads through MiXCR, listing each CDR3 protein once. Here the sample spans 50,000 or so distinct CDR3 sequences, around 73% being singletons. The sample comprised liver tumor tissue from sampling region 5. The receptors were gathered from a man between 40 and 49 years old with primary liver carcinoma and hepatitis B virus infection. Each CDR3 is given with its conserved first and last residue. A D gene is named only where the DNA matches it firmly. Part of the rows lack a size; the others show once, few, many or a class for expanded clones.

>TRBD1|few|TRBJ2-7|TRBV7-8
TGTGCCAGCTGCTCTTATGACAGGGGGCCCTACGACCAGTACTTC
CASCSYDRGPYDQYF
>TRBD2|medium-sized|TRBJ2-1|TRBV12-3/TRBV12-4
TGTGCCAGCAGTTTACAAGCGGGAGGGCCCCATGAGCAGTTCTTC
CASSLQAGGPHEQFF
>.|.|TRBJ2-1|TRBV4-1
TGCGCCAGCAGCCAAGGACATTGGGCTTGGAATGAGCAGTTCTTC
CASSQGHWAWNEQFF
>TRBD1|.|TRBJ2-6|TRBV11-2
TGTGCAAGCAACATGGGGGGAGACAGGGGCATTTCCCTCTCTGGGGCCAACATCCTGACTTTC
CASNMGGDRGISLSGANILTF
>TRBD2|.|TRBJ2-5|TRBV19
TGTGCCAGTAGTATCACTAGCGGGGATCAAGAGACCCAGTACTTC
CASSITSGDQETQYF
>TRBD2|many|TRBJ2-3|TRBV5-1
TGCGCCAGCAGCGGAGGACTAGCGGGAGATACGCAGTATTTT
CASSGGLAGDTQYF
>TRBD2|.|TRBJ2-2|TRBV6-5
TGTACCAGTACTTTAGCGGGTTCTACCCGGGAGCTGTTTTTT
CTSTLAGSTRELFF
>.|.|TRBJ1-4|TRBV28
TGTTCCAGCAACCCGGGGGGGGCCAATGAAAAACTGTTTTTT
CSSNPGGANEKLFF
>.|many|TRBJ1-5|TRBV6-6
TGTGCCAGCCAAAGGACGGACTTTAGCAATCAGCCCCAGCATTTT
CASQRTDFSNQPQHF
>.|once|TRBJ2-7|TRBV11-3
TGTGCCAGCAGATGGAAGCGATCCAACGAGCAGTACTTC
CASRWKRSNEQYF
>.|.|TRBJ1-2|TRBV11-2
TGTGCCAGCAGCTTAGAGGGGAACTATGGCTACACCTTC
CASSLEGNYGYTF
>TRBD2|.|TRBJ2-7|TRBV5-1
TGCGTCAGCAGCTCGGGACTAGTTAGCCCGTGGCAGTACTTC
CVSSSGLVSPWQYF
>.|.|TRBJ2-3|TRBV11-2
TGTGCCTACAGCTTATTCGCGGCTGACGTCAGCACAGATACGCAGTATTTT
CAYSLFAADVSTDTQYF
>.|.|TRBJ1-5|TRBV29-1
TGCAGCGTTGTTAGTAGTGTTAATCAGCCCCAGCAGTTT
CSVVSSVNQPQQF
>.|.|TRBJ2-3|TRBV29-1
TGTAGCGCCGGGGCGGAAGCAGGCACAGATACGCAGTATTTT
CSAGAEAGTDTQYF
>.|many|TRBJ2-6|TRBV13
TGTGCCAGCAGCTCAGAGGGGGGGAGTGAGGCCAACGTCCTGACTTTC
CASSSEGGSEANVLTF
>TRBD2|.|TRBJ2-3|TRBV12-3/TRBV12-4
TGTGCCAGCAGTTTGGCTAGCGGGGACATAGATACGCAGTATTTT
CASSLASGDIDTQYF
>TRBD1|.|TRBJ2-1|TRBV7-2
TGTGCCATCAGTTCTGCCGGGACAGGGGATTATGAACAGTTCTTC
CAISSAGTGDYEQFF
>.|.|TRBJ2-5|TRBV7-8
TGTGCCAGCAGCTTACACCCCTTAGGTGAGACCCAGTACTTC
CASSLHPLGETQYF
>.|.|TRBJ2-1|TRBV7-9
TGTGCCAGCAGCTTGGAAGGTAGTCGGTCTGAGCAGATCTTC
CASSLEGSRSEQIF
>.|.|TRBJ2-7|TRBV20-1
TGCAGTGCTAGGGATCATGGGGCCTCCTACGAGCAGTACTTC
CSARDHGASYEQYF
>.|.|TRBJ2-7|TRBV11-2
TGCACCAGCAGCTCCCTTGGGGCTCCCTGCACCCCTTACGAGCAGTACTTC
CTSSSLGAPCTPYEQYF